This T cell receptor (beta chain) originates from a study of cytomegalovirus exposure and HLA in healthy donors. Between the trimmed V and J ends, which lost 3 bases and 0 bases, there was a span of 6 bases. The CDR3 extends over 13 amino acids. Germline lookup yields CDR1 SSHAT and CDR2 FNYEAQ (reference sequence). A multiplex PCR was run with 60 Vbeta primers and 13 Jbeta primers. Sequencing used immunoSEQ multiplex PCR; TCRdb keeps in-frame clones, though not all of them. This sample has 160,000 or so clones, with approximately 82% found just once. The chain carries TRBV7-7 and TRBJ2-7; TRBD1 might be the D (6 bases). Sequenced input: PBMCs. The TCR originated in a man aged 50-59 years in good health and CMV-seropositive. CDR3 DNA sequence: TGTGCCAGCAGCTTGGGGGCCTCCTACGAGCAGTACTTC. Its translation: CASSLGASYEQYF. The variable domain in full, completed from reference TRBV7-7 and TRBJ2-7, reads GAGVSQSPRYKVTKRGQDVTLRCDPISSHATLYWYQQALGQGPEFLTYFNYEAQPDKSGLPSDRFSAERPEGSISTLTIQRTEQRDSAMYRCASSLGASYEQYFGPGTRLTVT.